The present T cell receptor (beta chain) was sequenced within a study of blood T cells in healthy people across ages. Primers used in a second PCR of roughly 7 to 12 cycles were a sample-barcoded 5' primer and a J-beta primer mix. TCRdb recomputed calls from the 5' RACE reads with MiXCR, one row per CDR3 protein. The sample includes roughly 2 million distinct CDR3 sequences, about 49% seen only once; the top ten take around 2.1%. Remarks on this clonotype: An end of the junction does not agree with germline; a read error may underlie this.

The sequencing sample was made of blood. This clonotype was obtained from a woman in her thirties or forties in good health.

CDR3 in DNA: TGTGCCAGCAGCCAAGATTGGGAATCACAAGAGACACAGTACTTC. It yields the protein CASSQDWESQETQYF. The rearrangement uses TRBV4-2 and TRBJ2-5, with D uncertain. From germline, CDR1 is LGHNA and CDR2 YNFKEQ. This CDR3 is 15 amino acids long.